Below, 16 T cell receptor beta chains from the same sample are listed, as sequenced in a study of Ad26.COV2.S vaccination and SARS-CoV-2 variants. This table comes from immunoSEQ multiplex PCR, and its TCRdb copy is limited to in-frame clones, with some not included. Of about 350,000 clones listed, around 88% are singletons. Treatment indicated: some 20 received Ad26.COV2.S at low or high dose, single or two shots; five or six received placebo; per-sample allocation not given. Each sample was drawn 63 days after the first injection (of vaccine or placebo). Sequenced here: peripheral blood, sampled in a trial of Ad26.COV2.S vaccine versus placebo. These receptors were collected from a person between 18 and 65 years old who received the Ad26.COV2.S COVID-19 vaccine or a placebo.

This clone came up once. The V and J genes are TRBV10-3 and TRBJ1-5; TRBD1 aligns across 7 bases. The germline CDR1 and CDR2 sequences are ENHRY and SYGVKD. Losses at the gene ends were 4 bases for V and 7 bases for J; bases not matched to a gene: 7. This CDR3 region has 14 residues. DNA of the CDR3: TGTGCCATCAGTGCGGCAGGGGGTGGACAGCCCCAGCATTTT. Translation: CAISAAGGGQPQHF.

The chain couples TRBV5-4 to TRBJ2-7, with TRBD1 identical over 10 bases. The CDR3 extends over 13 amino acids. CDR1 is SGHNT, CDR2 YYREEE, per germline (reference sequence). V lost 4 bases and J lost 7; bases outside the gene matches: 5. CDR3 region: CASSVTGGAEQYF. CDR3 nucleotides: TGTGCCAGCAGCGTGACAGGGGGCGCGGAGCAGTACTTC.

This rearrangement joins TRBV19 to TRBJ2-1; 7 bases map to TRBD2. The CDR3 loop spans 14 amino acids. Trimming took 5 bases from V and 4 from J; bases not matched to a gene: 5. Germline CDR1 LNHDA, CDR2 SQIVND (reference sequence). The CDR3 region is CASSRWGGYNEQFF. As DNA, the CDR3 is TGTGCCAGTAGTCGGTGGGGGGGATACAATGAGCAGTTCTTC.

This chain joins TRBV28 and TRBJ1-6; weak D call: TRBD1 (6 bases). Between the trimmed V and J ends, which lost 4 bases and 3 bases, there was a span of 19 bases. The germline gives CDR1 MDHEN, CDR2 SYDVKM. The CDR3 loop spans 18 amino acids. CDR3 DNA: TGTGCCAGCAGTTCCGGAACAACGGACAGCGACTATAATTCACCCCTCCACTTT. The encoded protein is CASSSGTTDSDYNSPLHF.

The chain carries TRBV4-1 and TRBJ2-1; 8 bases align to TRBD2. V was pared by 0 bases and J by 1 base, with 5 bases of the junction left unmatched. The CDR3 is 17 amino acids. Germline V gene sequence: CDR1 MGHRA, CDR2 YSYEKL. CDR3 amino acids: CASSQERGGLSYNEQFF. CDR3 coding DNA: TGCGCCAGCAGCCAAGAACGGGGGGGCCTGTCCTACAATGAGCAGTTCTTC.

This sequence joins TRBV6-5 and TRBJ1-1, with D perhaps matching TRBD1 (6 bases). Germline CDR1 reads MNHEY; CDR2 reads SVGAGI. The CDR3 runs 13 residues. The V and J ends lost 7 bases and 2 bases respectively, with 11 bases between them. Written as DNA, the CDR3 is TGTGCCAGCAATCAACAGGGTAACACTGAAGCTTTCTTT. Protein product: CASNQQGNTEAFF.

CDR3 residues: CASSTRDRAIYEQYF. CDR3 DNA sequence: TGTGCCAGCAGCACCCGGGACAGGGCAATCTACGAGCAGTACTTC. This rearrangement joins TRBV13 to TRBJ2-7, with 9 bases matching TRBD1. V trimming: 5 bases; J trimming: 3 bases; junction bases outside the gene matches: 8. Germline CDR1 reads PRHDT; CDR2 reads FYEKMQ (reference sequence). There are 15 residues in the CDR3.

The chain uses TRBV5-1 and TRBJ2-5; D uncertain. The CDR3 has 16 amino acids. Germline V lookup: CDR1 SGHRS, CDR2 YFSETQ. Trimming stripped 1 base from V and 3 bases from J, with 16 bases between. The CDR3 DNA sequence: TGCGCCAGCAGCTTGTTAGGCGGCCCCCCCAAAGAGACCCAGTACTTC. Residues: CASSLLGGPPKETQYF.

The genes are TRBV19 and TRBJ1-3; D is ambiguous. The CDR3 is made up of 14 amino acids. Germline V gene sequence: CDR1 LNHDA, CDR2 SQIVND (reference sequence). Between the trimmed V and J ends, which lost 3 bases and 0 bases, there was a span of 6 bases. CDR3 region: CASSIAFSGNTIYF. In nucleotides, the CDR3 is TGTGCCAGTAGTATCGCGTTCTCTGGAAACACCATATATTTT.

The chain employs TRBV7-9 and TRBJ2-7; D is unresolved. The CDR3 loop spans 14 amino acids. Germline V gives CDR1 SEHNR, CDR2 FQNEAQ (reference sequence). V lost 1 base, J lost 3 bases, and 10 bases lay in between. CDR3 protein: CASSLGLGIYEQYF. CDR3 in DNA: TGTGCCAGCAGCTTAGGTTTGGGAATCTACGAGCAGTACTTC.

This sequence joins TRBV4-3 and TRBJ2-7, with D perhaps TRBD1 (5 bases). The ends were cut back, 0 bases at V and 6 bases at J, with 18 bases in the middle. The CDR3 extends over 16 amino acids. Germline V gene data show CDR1 as LGHNA and CDR2 as YSLEER. The CDR3 spells CASSQDIRGGRREQYF. As DNA, the CDR3 is TGCGCCAGCAGCCAAGATATTAGGGGTGGTAGGCGCGAGCAGTACTTC.

The V gene is TRBV6-6, the J gene TRBJ1-2, with a possible D match to TRBD1 (5 bases). The CDR3 runs 14 residues. The V and J ends lost 3 bases and 7 bases respectively, with 15 bases between them. Germline CDR1 is MNHNY and CDR2 is SVGAGI (reference sequence). The CDR3 sequence: CASSYAGSHAGYTF. The DNA of the CDR3 is TGTGCCAGCAGTTATGCAGGGAGTCACGCTGGCTACACCTTC.

The chain combines TRBV13 with TRBJ1-6; D is unclear. Trimming took off 5 bases at V and 8 bases at J, with 10 bases between the two ends. Germline V gene data show CDR1 as PRHDT and CDR2 as FYEKMQ (reference sequence). The CDR3 sequence is 13 residues long. The CDR3 region is CASSPHRDSPLHF. The DNA of the CDR3 is TGTGCCAGCAGCCCTCACAGAGATTCACCCCTCCACTTT.

The genes are TRBV6-4 and TRBJ2-1; 10 bases are a match to TRBD2. Per the germline V gene, CDR1 is MRHNA and CDR2 is SNTAGT. Trimming at V came to 5 bases and at J to 4 bases, leaving 5 bases not matched to a gene. This CDR3 is built from 15 residues. The CDR3 nucleotides read TGTGCCAGCAGTCCGACTAGCGGGTCTTACAATGAGCAGTTCTTC. Translating gives CASSPTSGSYNEQFF.

The chain recombines TRBV5-1 with TRBJ2-7; possibly TRBD1 for D (6 bases). V was cut by 3 bases and J by 2 bases, with 15 bases left in between. This CDR3 contains 15 residues. Germline-derived CDR1 and CDR2 are SGHRS and YFSETQ. The CDR3 DNA follows: TGCGCCAGCAGCTCCTCGACAGGTAGTACCTACGAGCAGTACTTC. Its protein is CASSSSTGSTYEQYF.

The rearrangement joins TRBV5-4 to TRBJ1-1, with a weak D call TRBD1 (6 bases). CDR3 size: 13 residues. V was shortened by 5 bases and J by 4 bases, with 12 bases between the two germline ends. The V gene's germline CDR1 is SGHNT and CDR2 YYREEE (reference sequence). CDR3 in DNA: TGTGCCAGCAGTCGACAGGTTTCCACTGAAGCTTTCTTT. As protein: CASSRQVSTEAFF.